The following is a T cell receptor beta chain sequence with its context. This clone turned up a few times. The antigen it recognizes is unknown. No much larger clone is present one base from it, and per-base qualities are unavailable. The source of the sample is a study of graft-versus-host responses after intestinal transplantation (dated by TCRdb to about 2021). Notes on the research overall: The transplants that recipients received were multivisceral, liver-intestinal, or isolated intestinal. Every recipient was given anti-thymocyte globulin induction, followed by roughly 3 years of maintenance tacrolimus and steroids. Graft-versus-host and host-versus-graft alloreactive T cell clones were tracked in the graft, circulation and bone marrow after intestinal transplantation using bulk TCR-beta CDR3 sequencing. Donor T cell macrochimerism was defined as a peak of at least 4% donor T cells among recipient peripheral blood mononuclear cells. The cohort enrolled some 23 intestinal transplant recipients, one of whom was a retransplant, and 3 patients without pretransplant specimens were excluded. Alloreactive clones were identified by sequencing pre-transplant mixed lymphocyte reaction products and comparing these products with unstimulated pre-transplant donor and recipient T cells. Samples from three later patients were sequenced in-house on an Illumina MiSeq with MiXCR processing rather than by the commercial service. Broader findings and caveats from the paper: In patients with donor T cell macrochimerism, the allografts had high GvH to HvG T cell clonal ratios. Early after transplant, peak levels of circulating GvH clones were associated with declines in HvG clones. The relatively low number and heterogeneity of intestinal transplant patients limited the conclusions. GvH clones were detected in recipient bone marrow, and some of these GvH clones were observed earlier in ileal mucosa or blood, consistent with an intestinal mucosal origin.

Library preparation was by the immunoSEQ multiplex PCR assay. For most patients, genomic DNA was isolated with the Qiagen DNeasy Blood and Tissue Kit and shipped frozen to Adaptive Biotechnologies for TCR sequencing. High-throughput TCR-beta CDR3 sequencing of genomic DNA from most patients was performed by Adaptive Biotechnologies. In the original analysis: Adaptive's ImmunoSEQ software supplied the TCR sequencing data for approximately 18 patients, while MiXCR and VDJtools were used to process a few other patients. CD4 versus CD8 sorting errors were corrected by removing sequences found in both subsets at a frequency ratio below 5:1. CDR3 nucleotide sequences shared between donor and recipient were removed because the origin of such sequences could not be assigned. At least 2-fold expansion over unstimulated cells and a minimum CFSE-low frequency of 0.002% (template counts) or 0.001% (read counts) were required for clones to be classified as alloreactive. A clone was considered mappable if detected in the sequenced pre-transplant spleen, lymph node, or MLR CFSE-low populations of the donor or recipient. Cumulative frequency of alloreactive clones was calculated as a percentage of all sequences weighted by copy number. TCRdb holds this immuneACCESS table with in-frame rearrangements only. Some clones are missing; in checked studies, unresolved V genes explain under half, and the rest has no known cause. V and J calls and clone size are given by that table; D and trimming were obtained from the DNA. Across this sample there are around 26,000 clones, with around 80% seen only once. Jointly, the top ten make up approximately 0.93% of the sample.

The label giving this sample's time point can be read as: cells obtained before transplantation from donor or recipient. CD3+CD4+ and CD3+CD8+ populations were FACS-sorted from unstimulated pre-transplant donor and recipient cells taken from spleen or lymph nodes. This specimen consisted of unstimulated CD8+ T cells sorted from spleen or lymph node cells, obtained before transplant. This TCR derives from a human donor who was the organ donor for an intestinal transplant.

The nucleotide sequence is TGTGCCAGTAGTATAAATGGGCATATTGAAGCTTTCTTT. Its product reads: CASSINGHIEAFF. The sequence links TRBV19 to TRBJ1-1, with an unclear D gene assignment. The CDR3 goes from the cysteine to the phenylalanine over 13 residues. This entry keeps only the CDR3 DNA: 39 bases, framed from base 1. CDR1 and CDR2 are read off the germline V gene (reference sequence) as LNHDA and SQIVND. V is shortened by 2 bases, J by 7 bases, and the region joining them spans 11 bases.